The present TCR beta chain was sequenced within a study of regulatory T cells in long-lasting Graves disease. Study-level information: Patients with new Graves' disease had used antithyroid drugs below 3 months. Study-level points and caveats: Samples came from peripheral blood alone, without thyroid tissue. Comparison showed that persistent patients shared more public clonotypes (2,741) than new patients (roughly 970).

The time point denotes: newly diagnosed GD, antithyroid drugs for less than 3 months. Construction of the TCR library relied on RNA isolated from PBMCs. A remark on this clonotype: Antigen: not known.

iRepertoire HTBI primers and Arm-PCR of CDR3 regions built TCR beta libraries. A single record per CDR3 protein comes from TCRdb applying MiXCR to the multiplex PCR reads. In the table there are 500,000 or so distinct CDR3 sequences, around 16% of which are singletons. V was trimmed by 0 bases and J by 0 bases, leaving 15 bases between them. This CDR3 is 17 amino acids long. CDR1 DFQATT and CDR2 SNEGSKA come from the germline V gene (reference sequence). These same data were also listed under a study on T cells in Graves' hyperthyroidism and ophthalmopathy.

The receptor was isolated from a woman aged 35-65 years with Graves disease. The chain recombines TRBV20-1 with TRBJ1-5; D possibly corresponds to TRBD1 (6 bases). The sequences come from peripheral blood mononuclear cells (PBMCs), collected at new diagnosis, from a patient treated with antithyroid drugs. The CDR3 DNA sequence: TGCAGTGCTAGAGACGGGGGCCCCACTTATAGCAATCAGCCCCAGCATTTT. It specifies CSARDGGPTYSNQPQHF.